These 15 T cell receptor beta chains share one sample of origin, sequenced in a study of shared clonotypes between healthy human individuals. The table came from immunoSEQ multiplex PCR; TCRdb's copy has only in-frame clones and leaves some out. The sample has roughly 2.5 million clones; around 90% are singletons. What was sequenced was naive CD4+ T cells sorted from blood. Specified subset: CD45RA+ positively selected. The receptor source for this set is a man between 18 and 29 years old in good health.

This chain links TRBV6-6 with TRBJ1-4, with D tentatively TRBD1 (5 bases). The germline V and J ends were trimmed by 6 bases and 4 bases, with 12 bases remaining between them. Germline values: CDR1 MNHNY, CDR2 SVGAGI (reference sequence). The CDR3 is 14 residues long. The CDR3 region has the DNA TGTGCCAGCAGCCTCCGGGGCGATAATGAAAAACTGTTTTTT. It yields the protein CASSLRGDNEKLFF.

The chain combines TRBV28 with TRBJ2-7, with 8 nucleotides matching TRBD1. J gave up 2 bases and V 5 bases, and 8 bases lay outside the gene matches. The CDR3 extends over 15 amino acids. Germline V gene lookup returns CDR1 MDHEN and CDR2 SYDVKM. CDR3 residues: CASSPSGGLTYEQYF. CDR3 coding DNA: TGTGCCAGCAGTCCCTCAGGGGGCTTGACCTACGAGCAGTACTTC.

This chain uses TRBV11-2 with TRBJ2-7, with D perhaps matching TRBD1 (5 bases). V lost 5 bases and J 3 bases, leaving 14 bases between the germline ends. The CDR3 is 14 residues long. The germline CDR1 and CDR2 sequences are SGHAT and FQNNGV. The CDR3: CASSPPGSHYEQYF. CDR3 DNA sequence: TGTGCCAGCAGCCCCCCAGGGTCCCACTACGAGCAGTACTTC.

The chain couples TRBV5-1 to TRBJ2-3; 11 bases are a match to TRBD2. The CDR3 contains 15 residues. The germline V gene encodes CDR1 SGHRS and CDR2 YFSETQ. After removal of 5 bases from V and 2 bases from J, the junction contained 4 bases not matched to a gene. DNA for the CDR3: TGCGCCAGCAGGTCTAGCGGGGGGCCCACAGATACGCAGTATTTT. It specifies CASRSSGGPTDTQYF. Complete variable domain (other parts from reference TRBV5-1 and TRBJ2-3): KAGVTQTPRYLIKTRGQQVTLSCSPISGHRSVSWYQQTPGQGLQFLFEYFSETQRNKGNFPGRFSGRQFSNSRSEMNVSTLELGDSALYLCASRSSGGPTDTQYFGPGTRLTVL.

The chain has TRBV9 and TRBJ2-7; 11 bases map to TRBD2. J gave up 0 bases and V 2 bases, and 10 bases lay outside the gene matches. Germline lookup yields CDR1 SGDLS and CDR2 YYNGEE. This CDR3 contains 18 residues. The CDR3 sequence is CASSVGGTSGGSSYEQYF. In DNA, the CDR3 is TGTGCCAGCAGCGTTGGGGGTACTAGCGGGGGAAGCTCCTACGAGCAGTACTTC.

The chain recombines TRBV19 with TRBJ2-2, with 10 bases fitting TRBD2. V shed 5 bases and J 6 bases; nucleotides not matched to a gene: 9. Germline CDR1 reads LNHDA; CDR2 reads SQIVND (reference sequence). The CDR3 runs to 16 residues. The CDR3 here is CASSATSGNVPGELFF. The DNA of the CDR3 is TGTGCCAGTAGTGCCACTAGCGGGAATGTCCCCGGGGAGCTGTTTTTT.

The V gene is TRBV4-1, the J gene TRBJ2-3, with 8 bases aligning to TRBD2. The germline V gene encodes CDR1 MGHRA and CDR2 YSYEKL. The V and J ends lost 0 bases and 5 bases, in that order; junction bases with no gene match: 7. This CDR3 is built from 16 residues. The chain's CDR3 is CASSQESLAGIDTQYF. CDR3 coding DNA: TGCGCCAGCAGCCAAGAGTCGCTAGCGGGTATAGATACGCAGTATTTT.

This clone showed up just once. The chain employs TRBV18 and TRBJ1-3; D uncertain. Germline CDR1 KGHSH, CDR2 LQKENI. V was pared by 3 bases and J by 6 bases, with 9 bases between. There are 13 residues in the CDR3. The CDR3 sequence: CASSPEAANTIYF. In DNA form, the CDR3 reads TGTGCCAGCTCACCTGAGGCAGCAAACACCATATATTTT.

This rearrangement joins TRBV5-4 to TRBJ1-4; D is undetermined. The CDR3 is 14 amino acids. The germline V gene has CDR1 SGHNT and CDR2 YYREEE (reference sequence). The V and J ends lost 0 bases and 6 bases respectively, with 9 bases between them. CDR3 in amino acids: CASSLGGRDEKLFF. The CDR3, as DNA: TGTGCCAGCAGCTTGGGGGGAAGGGATGAAAAACTGTTTTTT.

The chain couples TRBV18 to TRBJ2-2, with D possibly being TRBD1 or TRBD2 (5 bases each). The germline V gene encodes CDR1 KGHSH and CDR2 LQKENI. V lost 5 bases and J 4 bases, leaving 17 bases between the germline ends. The CDR3 runs 16 residues. This CDR3 reads CASSNSGRRATGELFF. DNA of the CDR3: TGTGCCAGCTCAAACTCGGGACGCCGAGCCACCGGGGAGCTGTTTTTT.

This clone was counted a single time. The rearrangement uses TRBV14 and TRBJ1-6; D not certain. From germline, CDR1 is SGHDN and CDR2 FVKESK. The CDR3 consists of 12 residues. Trimming left V 0 bases short and J 10 bases short, with 4 bases between. This CDR3 is CASSQDHSPLHF. The DNA of the CDR3 is TGTGCCAGCAGCCAAGATCACTCACCCCTCCACTTT.

CDR3 amino acids: CASSARLAAYNEQFF. CDR3 DNA sequence: TGTGCCAGCAGCGCCCGACTAGCGGCCTACAATGAGCAGTTCTTC. V is TRBV9 and J is TRBJ2-1; 9 nucleotides line up with TRBD2. The ends lost 3 bases at V and 2 bases at J; junction bases unmatched: 3. The germline gives CDR1 SGDLS, CDR2 YYNGEE. This CDR3 spans 15 amino acids.

DNA for the CDR3: TGTGCCAGCAGCCGATCATCCACAGGGAATAATGAAAAACTGTTTTTT. Translation gives CASSRSSTGNNEKLFF. This rearrangement joins TRBV14 to TRBJ1-4; a weak D match, TRBD1 (6 bases). Germline V gene data show CDR1 as SGHDN and CDR2 as FVKESK. Trimming removed 4 bases at V and 4 bases at J, with 16 bases between. The CDR3 is made up of 16 amino acids.

The V call is TRBV6-1, the J call TRBJ2-4; 11 nucleotides line up with TRBD1. This CDR3 is built from 15 residues. The V segment lost 3 bases and the J segment 7 bases; nucleotides outside the gene matches: 5. The germline V gene encodes CDR1 MNHNS and CDR2 SASEGT. The CDR3 DNA reads TGTGCCAGCAGTGAGGGACAGGGGGGGTTTAACATTCAGTACTTC. As protein: CASSEGQGGFNIQYF.

The CDR3 DNA reads TGTGCCAGCAGCGCGGGACAGGGGGCTTTCAATGAGCAGTTCTTC. This gives the protein CASSAGQGAFNEQFF. The J gene is TRBJ2-1, the V gene TRBV5-4, with TRBD1 identical over 12 bases. The CDR3 runs to 15 residues. CDR1 is SGHNT, CDR2 YYREEE, per germline (reference sequence). The J segment lost 6 bases and the V segment lost 4 bases, leaving 5 bases of the junction unmatched. The complete variable domain, with remaining parts taken from reference TRBV5-4 and TRBJ2-1, reads ETGVTQSPTHLIKTRGQQVTLRCSSQSGHNTVSWYQQALGQGPQFIFQYYREEENGRGNFPPRFSGLQFPNYSSELNVNALELDDSALYLCASSAGQGAFNEQFFGPGTRLTVL.